These 30 T cell receptor beta chains came from one sample sequenced in a study of CD8+ T cells in alopecia areata. Isolated RNA was reverse transcribed into cDNA used as the sequencing template. Libraries were prepared by immunoSEQ multiplex PCR; TCRdb keeps only in-frame clonotypes and omits some of them. The data hold 35,000 to 50,000 clones, with over 85% observed a single time. The treatment: oral pan-JAK inhibitor, 5-10 mg twice daily. Here the sequenced sample was CD8+ T cells sorted from blood, taken at week 24, from a patient treated with tofacitinib. These receptors were collected from a human donor with alopecia areata.

The chain combines TRBV27 with TRBJ1-1, with a weak D call TRBD1 (6 bases). V was trimmed by 5 bases and J by 0 bases, leaving 13 bases between them. There are 15 residues in the CDR3. CDR1 is MNHEY and CDR2 is SMNVEV in the germline V gene (reference sequence). This CDR3 is CASSRGGRMNTEAFF. The CDR3 DNA reads TGTGCCAGCAGTAGGGGGGGCAGAATGAACACTGAAGCTTTCTTT.

The rearrangement uses TRBV27 and TRBJ2-6; D unresolved. Deletions cut 2 bases from V and 1 base from J, with 6 bases between. CDR3 length equals 15 residues. The germline V gene has CDR1 MNHEY and CDR2 SMNVEV (reference sequence). CDR3 nucleotide sequence: TGTGCCAGCAGTTTACCGGAGTCTGGGGCCAACGTCCTGACTTTC. As protein: CASSLPESGANVLTF.

The gene calls are TRBV27 and TRBJ1-2; D perhaps matches TRBD1 (5 bases). V lost 6 bases to trimming and J lost 2 bases, with 10 bases between them. Germline V gene data show CDR1 as MNHEY and CDR2 as SMNVEV (reference sequence). The CDR3 runs to 13 residues. CDR3 nucleotides: TGTGCCAGCAGAGTGGCAGGGAACTATGGCTACACCTTC. It yields the protein CASRVAGNYGYTF.

The chain couples TRBV28 to TRBJ2-7; D is unresolved. This CDR3 spans 18 amino acids. Trimming pared 5 bases from V and 0 bases from J, leaving 23 bases between. Germline V CDR1 and CDR2: MDHEN, SYDVKM. The CDR3 loop reads CASSPPPGPSPPSYEQYF. For the CDR3, the DNA is TGTGCCAGCAGTCCGCCCCCGGGTCCGAGCCCACCCTCCTACGAGCAGTACTTC.

This rearrangement joins TRBV7-9 to TRBJ2-1; 7 nucleotides match TRBD1. J lost 6 bases, V lost 7 bases, and 3 bases had no gene match. The CDR3 has 12 residues. CDR1 SEHNR and CDR2 FQNEAQ come from the germline V gene (reference sequence). The CDR3 here is CASNRGFNEQFF. The DNA for the CDR3 is TGTGCCAGCAACAGGGGCTTCAATGAGCAGTTCTTC.

This clone was recorded a few times. The chain recombines TRBV4-1 with TRBJ2-7; D remains ambiguous. V was trimmed by 2 bases and J by 1 base, leaving 9 bases between them. CDR1 and CDR2 (germline): MGHRA, YSYEKL. The CDR3 has 14 amino acids. The CDR3 nucleotides are TGCGCCAGCAGCCAAACAGCAAGATCCTACGAGCAGTACTTC. Translation: CASSQTARSYEQYF.

The chain joins TRBV7-2 to TRBJ2-5, with D possibly called TRBD1 or TRBD2 (5 bases each). The CDR3 extends over 15 amino acids. Germline values: CDR1 SGHTA, CDR2 FQGNSA. V lost 1 base and J 2 bases, leaving 11 bases between the germline ends. The CDR3 spells CASSLVGVRQETQYF. The CDR3 DNA reads TGTGCCAGCAGCTTAGTGGGGGTACGGCAAGAGACCCAGTACTTC. Looking up the rest from reference TRBV7-2 and TRBJ2-5 gives the full variable domain: GAGVSQSPSNKVTEKGKDVELRCDPISGHTALYWYRQSLGQGLEFLIYFQGNSAPDKSGLPSDRFSAERTGGSVSTLTIQRTQQEDSAVYLCASSLVGVRQETQYFGPGTRLLVL.

This chain uses TRBV4-1 with TRBJ2-2, with D maybe TRBD2 (5 bases). Germline V CDR1 and CDR2: MGHRA, YSYEKL. The CDR3 has 14 residues. V was pared by 3 bases and J by 5 bases, with 10 bases between. The CDR3 nucleotides read TGCGCCAGCAGCCACGGGATATCTACCGGGGAGCTGTTTTTT. This encodes CASSHGISTGELFF.

The chain couples TRBV29-1 to TRBJ2-7, with D uncertain. This CDR3 is 8 amino acids long. Per germline, CDR1 SQVTM and CDR2 ANQGSEA. Deletions cut 6 bases from V and 5 bases from J, with 2 bases between. CDR3 in DNA: TGCAGCGTAGACGAGCAGTACTTC. This sequence encodes CSVDEQYF.

This chain joins TRBV19 and TRBJ2-7, with 8 bases aligning to TRBD2. With V trimmed by 10 bases and J by 2 bases, 7 bases remained unmatched. The CDR3 totals 13 residues. CDR1 is LNHDA, CDR2 SQIVND, per germline (reference sequence). The CDR3 DNA sequence: TGTGCCACATCGCGGGGGGAAGCCTACGAGCAGTACTTC. Translation gives CATSRGEAYEQYF.

This clone was recorded only once. The chain carries TRBV27 and TRBJ2-2; D gene uncertain. V lost 4 bases and J lost 0, with 3 bases in between. Germline lookup yields CDR1 MNHEY and CDR2 SMNVEV (reference sequence). This CDR3 spans 13 amino acids. CDR3 protein: CASSSANTGELFF. CDR3 bases: TGTGCCAGCAGTTCCGCGAACACCGGGGAGCTGTTTTTT.

The V call is TRBV11-2, the J call TRBJ2-7; TRBD1 agrees at 9 bases. The germline V gene has CDR1 SGHAT and CDR2 FQNNGV. The ends lost 0 bases at V and 3 bases at J; junction bases unmatched: 18. The CDR3 consists of 20 residues. CDR3 region: CASSLDWADRGREALYEQYF. The CDR3 coding sequence is TGTGCCAGCAGCTTAGATTGGGCGGACAGGGGAAGGGAAGCTCTCTACGAGCAGTACTTC.

V is TRBV7-9 and J is TRBJ2-3, with 11 positions matching TRBD2. V shed 5 bases and J 2 bases; nucleotides not matched to a gene: 6. Germline V gene lookup returns CDR1 SEHNR and CDR2 FQNEAQ (reference sequence). The length of the CDR3 is 16 residues. The CDR3 here is CASSRLLAGDTDTQYF. The CDR3 nucleotides are TGTGCCAGCAGCCGCCTACTAGCGGGGGACACAGATACGCAGTATTTT.

This clone came up once. V gene TRBV4-1 combines with J gene TRBJ2-1; TRBD1 matches at 7 bases. The V and J ends lost 4 bases and 2 bases, in that order; junction bases with no gene match: 11. Germline V gene data show CDR1 as MGHRA and CDR2 as YSYEKL. This CDR3 comprises 17 residues. CDR3 loop: CASSRSPTGSPYNEQFF. CDR3 DNA sequence: TGCGCCAGCAGCCGATCCCCGACAGGGTCCCCCTACAATGAGCAGTTCTTC.

The chain employs TRBV6-6 and TRBJ2-2; D is unresolved. The germline CDR1 and CDR2 sequences are MNHNY and SVGAGI (reference sequence). V lost 2 bases to trimming and J lost 10 bases, with 14 bases between them. This CDR3 comprises 14 residues. The CDR3 reads CASSYLRRGEELFF. The CDR3 DNA reads as TGTGCCAGCAGTTACCTAAGACGCGGAGAGGAGCTGTTTTTT.

The V call is TRBV9, the J call TRBJ1-1, with no clear D. The V and J ends lost 1 base and 1 base respectively, with 11 bases between them. The germline V gene encodes CDR1 SGDLS and CDR2 YYNGEE. This CDR3 has 15 residues. The CDR3 bases are TGTGCCAGCAGCGTAAGGGAGGACGGGAACACTGAAGCTTTCTTT. The encoded protein is CASSVREDGNTEAFF.

The chain is built from TRBV11-2 and TRBJ1-2; D is unclear. Per germline, CDR1 SGHAT and CDR2 FQNNGV. The CDR3 covers 12 residues. The V and J ends lost 4 bases and 5 bases respectively, with 8 bases between them. The CDR3 is CASSSGRYGYTF. CDR3 nucleotide sequence: TGTGCCAGCAGCTCAGGAAGATATGGCTACACCTTC.

The chain carries TRBV5-1 and TRBJ2-5; TRBD2 matches at 11 bases. The CDR3 length is 18 residues. Trimming cost V 0 bases and J 5 bases; bases outside gene matches: 12. Germline-derived CDR1 and CDR2 are SGHRS and YFSETQ. CDR3 DNA: TGCGCCAGCAGCTTGGAGGTTGCTAGCGGGGGGCCCGCGGAGACCCAGTACTTC. It specifies CASSLEVASGGPAETQYF.

The genes are TRBV28 and TRBJ2-7; 10 bases map to TRBD2. Germline values: CDR1 MDHEN, CDR2 SYDVKM. Trimming took 6 bases from V and 3 from J; bases not matched to a gene: 8. The CDR3 loop spans 15 amino acids. This CDR3 is CASSPGASGGYEQYF. CDR3 in DNA: TGTGCCAGCAGCCCCGGGGCTAGCGGGGGCTACGAGCAGTACTTC.

CDR3 coding DNA: TGTGCCAGCAGTTACTCGGGAGGTTCCAATCAGCCCCAGCATTTT. This codes for CASSYSGGSNQPQHF. The gene calls are TRBV6-5 and TRBJ1-5; no definite D call. The germline V gene has CDR1 MNHEY and CDR2 SVGAGI. V was trimmed by 0 bases and J by 3 bases, leaving 9 bases between them. The CDR3 contains 15 residues.

The chain recombines TRBV30 with TRBJ2-1; D is unclear. Germline-derived CDR1 and CDR2 are GTSNPN and SVGIG (reference sequence). This CDR3 spans 13 amino acids. Deletions cut 3 bases from V and 1 base from J, with 7 bases between. The CDR3 region is CAWRTTSYNEQFF. The CDR3 DNA follows: TGTGCCTGGAGGACCACGTCCTACAATGAGCAGTTCTTC.

The chain carries TRBV29-1 and TRBJ2-3; 8 nucleotides match TRBD1. V trimming: 5 bases; J trimming: 3 bases; junction bases outside the gene matches: 13. This CDR3 comprises 16 residues. The germline CDR1 and CDR2 sequences are SQVTM and ANQGSEA. The CDR3 bases are TGCAGCGTTTTCTGGCTTGACAGGGGTCCTACAGATACGCAGTATTTT. Translated: CSVFWLDRGPTDTQYF.

The genes are TRBV27 and TRBJ2-7, with TRBD1 identical over 8 bases. There are 13 residues in the CDR3. CDR1 is MNHEY, CDR2 SMNVEV, per germline (reference sequence). The junction had 7 bases not matched to a gene; V was cut back by 5 bases and J by 7 bases. The CDR3 loop is CASSHRTGSEQYF. CDR3 sequence (DNA): TGTGCCAGCAGTCACCGGACAGGGAGTGAGCAGTACTTC.

The rearrangement links TRBV30 to TRBJ2-7, with D perhaps matching TRBD1 or TRBD2 (5 bases each). CDR1 and CDR2 (germline): GTSNPN, SVGIG (reference sequence). This CDR3 region has 13 residues. V was pared by 3 bases and J by 0 bases, with 9 bases between. The CDR3 reads CAWSGADSYEQYF. In DNA form, the CDR3 reads TGTGCCTGGAGCGGGGCGGACTCCTACGAGCAGTACTTC.

The V gene is TRBV4-3, the J gene TRBJ2-5; D possibly corresponds to TRBD2 (7 bases). This CDR3 comprises 15 residues. Trimming stripped 0 bases from V and 5 bases from J, with 13 bases between. The germline V gene has CDR1 LGHNA and CDR2 YSLEER. CDR3 residues: CASSQDIQGGETQYF. In DNA form, the CDR3 reads TGCGCCAGCAGCCAAGACATACAGGGAGGGGAGACCCAGTACTTC.

This chain connects TRBV4-3 to TRBJ2-3, with a weak D call TRBD2 (6 bases). Trimming stripped 1 base from V and 1 base from J, with 15 bases between. CDR3 length equals 17 residues. Germline-derived CDR1 and CDR2 are LGHNA and YSLEER. DNA for the CDR3: TGCGCCAGCAGCCAAGCTGGGACTTCACTCGGCACAGATACGCAGTATTTT. It codes for CASSQAGTSLGTDTQYF.

This chain uses TRBV27 with TRBJ1-3; 7 bases align to TRBD1. The CDR3 contains 15 residues. Germline CDR1 is MNHEY and CDR2 is SMNVEV (reference sequence). V was pared by 0 bases and J by 4 bases, with 3 bases of the junction left unmatched. As DNA, the CDR3 is TGTGCCAGCAGTTTATCTGACAGGGCCGGAAACACCATATATTTT. It codes for CASSLSDRAGNTIYF.

In this sample, this clone turned up once. The chain employs TRBV30 and TRBJ1-1; D uncertain. V was clipped by 2 bases and J by 6 bases, with 7 bases between them. The CDR3 contains 11 residues. Germline CDR1 GTSNPN, CDR2 SVGIG (reference sequence). The CDR3 DNA reads TGTGCCTGGAGTCTTTGGGCTGAAGCTTTCTTT. Translating gives CAWSLWAEAFF.

This sequence joins TRBV7-9 and TRBJ2-7; D uncertain. Germline V gene data show CDR1 as SEHNR and CDR2 as FQNEAQ (reference sequence). V lost 4 bases to trimming and J lost 4 bases, with 5 bases between them. The CDR3 runs to 11 residues. The CDR3 is CASSSTYEQYF. DNA for the CDR3: TGTGCCAGCAGCTCCACTTACGAGCAGTACTTC. The full variable domain, with the rest looked up from reference TRBV7-9 and TRBJ2-7, is DTGVSQNPRHKITKRGQNVTFRCDPISEHNRLYWYRQTLGQGPEFLTYFQNEAQLEKSRLLSDRFSAERPKGSFSTLEIQRTEQGDSAMYLCASSSTYEQYFGPGTRLTVT.

This chain links TRBV2 with TRBJ2-2, with D possibly being TRBD2 (6 bases). Trimming stripped 3 bases from V and 1 base from J, with 12 bases between. The CDR3 is 16 residues long. CDR1 is SNHLY and CDR2 is FYNNEI in the germline V gene. The CDR3 DNA is TGTGCCAGCAGTGACGGCGGACTACTGAACACCGGGGAGCTGTTTTTT. Translating it yields CASSDGGLLNTGELFF.